This TCR beta chain was obtained from a study of blood T cell repertoires in COVID-19. Across under 25 US areas, participants ranged in age from about 18 to 89 years. Participant reports of clinical history set cohort assignment. Either two negative PCRs, clearance, or symptom resolution qualified Cohort 3 donors as recovered. Germline-derived CDR1 and CDR2 are SNHLY and FYNNEI. The length of the CDR3 is 15 residues. J gave up 4 bases and V 6 bases, and 9 bases lay outside the gene matches. As processed by the authors: Estimation of nucleated cell counts was performed using reference gene primer amplification. Profiled with immunoSEQ multiplex PCR; TCRdb holds only in-frame clones, not every one. That table is the source of V, J and clone size, and D and trimming were worked out from the DNA. Here the sample spans fewer than 200,000 clones, less than 85% being singletons.

The source is a man over 45 who had recovered from COVID-19. The sequencing sample was made of PBMCs or T cells enriched from blood (not recorded which). This rearrangement joins TRBV2 to TRBJ1-1, with TRBD1 matching over 9 bases. CDR3 loop: CASREGQGLGTEAFF. CDR3 bases: TGTGCCAGCAGGGAGGGACAGGGACTAGGCACTGAAGCTTTCTTT. The entire variable domain, with the rest obtained from reference TRBV2 and TRBJ1-1, is as follows: EPEVTQTPSHQVTQMGQEVILRCVPISNHLYFYWYRQILGQKVEFLVSFYNNEISEKSEIFDDQFSVERPDGSNFTLKIRSTKLEDSAMYFCASREGQGLGTEAFFGQGTRLTVV.